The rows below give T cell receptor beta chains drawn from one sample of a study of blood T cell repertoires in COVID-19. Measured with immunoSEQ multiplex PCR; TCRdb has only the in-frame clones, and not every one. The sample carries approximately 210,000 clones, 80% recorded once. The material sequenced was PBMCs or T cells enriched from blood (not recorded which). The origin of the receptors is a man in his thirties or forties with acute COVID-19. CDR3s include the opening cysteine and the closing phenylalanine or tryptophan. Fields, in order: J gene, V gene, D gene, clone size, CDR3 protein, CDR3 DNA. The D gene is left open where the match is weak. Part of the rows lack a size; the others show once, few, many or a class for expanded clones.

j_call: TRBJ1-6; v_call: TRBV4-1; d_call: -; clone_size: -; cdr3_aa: CASSQAGRGLSPLHF; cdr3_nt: TGCGCCAGCAGCCAAGCTGGCAGGGGCTTATCACCCCTCCACTTT
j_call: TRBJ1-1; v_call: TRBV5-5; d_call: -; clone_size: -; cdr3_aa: CASSSLIPTEAFF; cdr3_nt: TGTGCCAGCAGCTCCTTAATTCCCACTGAAGCTTTCTTT
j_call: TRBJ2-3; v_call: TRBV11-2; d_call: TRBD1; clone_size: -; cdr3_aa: CASSRTGAIGPTEQYF; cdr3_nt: TGTGCCAGCAGCAGAACAGGGGCTATAGGACCCACAGAACAGTATTTT
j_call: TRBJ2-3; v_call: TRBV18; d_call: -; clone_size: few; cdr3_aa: CASSPPRGQSDTQYF; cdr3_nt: TGTGCCAGCTCTCCCCCCCGGGGTCAATCAGATACGCAGTATTTT
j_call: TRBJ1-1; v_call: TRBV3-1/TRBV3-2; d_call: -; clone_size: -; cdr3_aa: CASSQTTGFTEAFF; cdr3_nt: TGTGCCAGCAGCCAAACGACAGGATTCACTGAAGCTTTCTTT
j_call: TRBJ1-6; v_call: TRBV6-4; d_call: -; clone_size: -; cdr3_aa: CASGGSSYNSPLHF; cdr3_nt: TGTGCCAGCGGGGGGAGCTCCTATAATTCACCCCTCCACTTT
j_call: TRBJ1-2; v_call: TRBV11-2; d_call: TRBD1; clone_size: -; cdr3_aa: CASSLDGTGDYGYTF; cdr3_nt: TGTGCCAGCAGCTTAGATGGGACAGGTGACTATGGCTACACCTTC
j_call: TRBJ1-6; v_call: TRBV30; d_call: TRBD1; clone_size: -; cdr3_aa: CAWSSGQGNSPLHF; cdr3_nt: TGTGCCTGGAGCTCGGGACAGGGTAATTCACCCCTCCACTTT
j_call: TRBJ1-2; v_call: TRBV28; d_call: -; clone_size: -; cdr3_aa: CASSSSGQGAFIRGYTF; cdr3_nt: -
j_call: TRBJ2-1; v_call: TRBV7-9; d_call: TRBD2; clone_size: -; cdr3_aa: CASSLLAGGNEQFF; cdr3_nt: TGTGCCAGCAGCTTGCTAGCGGGGGGAAATGAGCAGTTCTTC
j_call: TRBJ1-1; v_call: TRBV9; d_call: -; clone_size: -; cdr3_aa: CASSALTGEAFF; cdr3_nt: TGTGCCAGCAGCGCTCTCACAGGGGAAGCTTTCTTT
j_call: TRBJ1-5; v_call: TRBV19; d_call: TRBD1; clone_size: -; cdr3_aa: CASSIDFTGGQPQHF; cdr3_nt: TGTGCCAGTAGTATAGATTTTACAGGGGGTCAGCCCCAGCATTTT
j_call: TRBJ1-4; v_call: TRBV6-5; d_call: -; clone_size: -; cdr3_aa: CASSSAGVTTNEKLFF; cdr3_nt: TGTGCCAGCAGTTCGGCAGGGGTGACAACTAATGAAAAACTGTTTTTT
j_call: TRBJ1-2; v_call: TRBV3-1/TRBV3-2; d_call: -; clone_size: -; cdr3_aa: CASSMDLRLYGYTF; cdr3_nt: TGTGCCAGCAGCATGGATCTGCGGCTCTATGGCTACACCTTC
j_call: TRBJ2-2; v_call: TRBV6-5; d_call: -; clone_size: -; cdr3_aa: CATGRGRWSGELFF; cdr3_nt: TGTGCAACGGGACGGGGGAGATGGTCCGGGGAGCTGTTTTTT
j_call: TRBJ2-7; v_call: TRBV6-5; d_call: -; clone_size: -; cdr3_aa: CASSRGILSYEQYF; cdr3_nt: TGTGCCAGCAGCCGAGGGATCCTCTCCTACGAGCAGTACTTC
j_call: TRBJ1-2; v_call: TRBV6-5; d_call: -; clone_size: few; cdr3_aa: CASSLAVGAGIYGYTF; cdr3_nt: TGTGCCAGCAGTTTGGCAGTTGGGGCAGGGATCTATGGCTACACCTTC
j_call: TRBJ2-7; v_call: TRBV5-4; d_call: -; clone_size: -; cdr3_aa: CASSQGYEQYF; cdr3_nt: TGTGCCAGCAGCCAGGGTTACGAGCAGTACTTC
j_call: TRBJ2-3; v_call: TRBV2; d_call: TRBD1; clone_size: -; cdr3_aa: CASSAQGHATDTQYF; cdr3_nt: TGTGCCAGCAGTGCACAGGGGCATGCGACAGATACGCAGTATTTT
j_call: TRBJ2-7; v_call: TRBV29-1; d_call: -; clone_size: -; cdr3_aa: CSVVGGGYEQYF; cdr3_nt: TGCAGCGTTGTGGGAGGGGGATACGAGCAGTACTTC
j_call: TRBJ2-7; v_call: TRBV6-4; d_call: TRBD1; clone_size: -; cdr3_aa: CASSAEGTGGLSEQYF; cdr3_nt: TGTGCCAGCAGTGCCGAGGGGACAGGGGGTCTCTCCGAGCAGTACTTC
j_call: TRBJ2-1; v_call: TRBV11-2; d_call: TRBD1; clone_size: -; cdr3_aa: CASSARTGYNEQFF; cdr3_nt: TGTGCCAGCAGCGCGCGGACAGGGTACAATGAGCAGTTCTTC
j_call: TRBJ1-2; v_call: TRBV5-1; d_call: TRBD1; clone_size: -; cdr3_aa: CASSSVGDRENGYTF; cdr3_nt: TGCGCCAGCAGCTCTGTGGGGGACAGGGAGAATGGCTACACCTTC
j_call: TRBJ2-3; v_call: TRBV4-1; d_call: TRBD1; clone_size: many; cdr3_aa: CASSQGLAGGPRTDTQYF; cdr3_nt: TGCGCCAGCAGCCAAGGTCTGGCAGGGGGCCCGCGCACAGATACGCAGTATTTT
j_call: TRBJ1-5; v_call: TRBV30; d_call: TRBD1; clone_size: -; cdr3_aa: CACSQGAQPQHF; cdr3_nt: TGTGCCTGTTCGCAGGGGGCTCAGCCCCAGCATTTT
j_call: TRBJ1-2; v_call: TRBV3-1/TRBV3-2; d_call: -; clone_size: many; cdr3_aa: CASSQDLQSWGYTF; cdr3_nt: TGTGCCAGCAGCCAAGATCTTCAGTCTTGGGGCTACACCTTC
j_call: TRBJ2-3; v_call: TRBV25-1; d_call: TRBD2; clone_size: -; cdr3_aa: CASRGAGGSTDTQYF; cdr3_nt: TGTGCCAGCAGGGGAGCGGGGGGGAGCACAGATACGCAGTATTTT
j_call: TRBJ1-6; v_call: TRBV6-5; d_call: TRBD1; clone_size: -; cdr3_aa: CASRQGGSYNSPLHF; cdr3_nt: TGTGCCAGCAGACAGGGGGGGAGCTATAATTCACCCCTCCACTTT
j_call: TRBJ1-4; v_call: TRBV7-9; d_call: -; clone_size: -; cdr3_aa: CASSAGVTNEKLFF; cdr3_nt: TGTGCCAGCAGCGCAGGTGTAACTAATGAAAAACTGTTTTTT
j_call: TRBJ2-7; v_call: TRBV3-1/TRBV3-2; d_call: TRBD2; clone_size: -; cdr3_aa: CASSFARGGAYEQYF; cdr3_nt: TGTGCCAGCAGCTTCGCCCGCGGGGGGGCCTACGAGCAGTACTTC
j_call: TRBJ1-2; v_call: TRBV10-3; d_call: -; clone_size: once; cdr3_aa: CAISEYGTGYGYTF; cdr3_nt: TGTGCCATCAGTGAGTACGGAACGGGCTATGGCTACACCTTC
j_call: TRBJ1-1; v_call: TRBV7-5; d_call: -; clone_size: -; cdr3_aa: CVRSFGFGGPKPEAFF; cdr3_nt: TGTGTCAGAAGCTTTGGTTTCGGGGGGCCGAAACCTGAAGCTTTCTTT
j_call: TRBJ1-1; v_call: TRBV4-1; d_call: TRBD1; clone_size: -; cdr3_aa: CASSQAGGHTEAFF; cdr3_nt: TGCGCCAGCAGCCAAGCAGGGGGTCACACTGAAGCTTTCTTT
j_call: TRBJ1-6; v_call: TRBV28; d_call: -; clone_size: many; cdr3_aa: CATRQSSYNSPLHF; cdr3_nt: TGTGCCACCCGACAGAGCTCCTATAATTCACCCCTCCACTTT
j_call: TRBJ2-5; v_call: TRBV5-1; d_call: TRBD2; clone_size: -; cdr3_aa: CASSPGLARGETQYF; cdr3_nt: TGCGCCAGCAGCCCGGGACTAGCCCGGGGAGAGACCCAGTACTTC
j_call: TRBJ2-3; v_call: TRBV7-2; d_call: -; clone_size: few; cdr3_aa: CASSSDVGAGRTDTQYF; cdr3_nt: TGTGCCAGCAGCTCCGATGTGGGAGCGGGTCGCACAGATACGCAGTATTTT
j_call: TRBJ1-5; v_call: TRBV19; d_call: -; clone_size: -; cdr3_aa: CASSHPPGGSNQPQHF; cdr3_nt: TGTGCCAGTAGCCATCCCCCGGGGGGCTCGAATCAGCCCCAGCATTTT
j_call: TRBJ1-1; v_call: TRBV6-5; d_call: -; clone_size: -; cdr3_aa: CASSLKGAGTEAFF; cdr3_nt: TGTGCCAGCAGTTTAAAGGGAGCGGGCACTGAAGCTTTCTTT
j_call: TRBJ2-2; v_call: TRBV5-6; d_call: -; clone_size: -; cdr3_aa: CASSSLSGTGELFF; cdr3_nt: TGTGCCAGCAGCTCCCTGTCAGGGACCGGGGAGCTGTTTTTT
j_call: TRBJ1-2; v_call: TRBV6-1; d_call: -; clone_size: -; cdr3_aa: CASSEASTAGYTF; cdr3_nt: TGTGCCAGCAGTGAAGCGTCGACAGCTGGCTACACCTTC
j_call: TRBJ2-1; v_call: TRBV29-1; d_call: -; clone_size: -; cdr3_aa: CSVLPPREQFF; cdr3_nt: TGCAGCGTTCTTCCACCCAGGGAGCAGTTCTTC
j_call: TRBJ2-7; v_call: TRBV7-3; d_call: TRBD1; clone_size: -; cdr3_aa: CASSFGQGPYEQYF; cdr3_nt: TGTGCCAGCAGCTTCGGACAGGGCCCCTACGAGCAGTACTTC
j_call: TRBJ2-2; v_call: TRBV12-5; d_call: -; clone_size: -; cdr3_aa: CASGLRGGATTGELFF; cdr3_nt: TGTGCTAGTGGTTTGAGAGGGGGGGCCACCACCGGGGAGCTGTTTTTT
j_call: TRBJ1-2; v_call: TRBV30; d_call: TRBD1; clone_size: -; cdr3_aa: CAWSAQGTGQGYTF; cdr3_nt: TGTGCCTGGAGTGCCCAAGGGACAGGGCAAGGCTACACCTTC